These 30 T cell receptor beta chains came from one sample sequenced in a study of Ad26.COV2.S vaccination and SARS-CoV-2 variants (dated by TCRdb to the early 2020s). What this sample's treatment or condition label stands for: over 15 received Ad26.COV2.S at low or high dose, single or two shots; 5 received placebo; per-sample allocation not given. Repertoires of vaccine and placebo recipients were sequenced from samples collected on day 63 after the first injection. The library relied on the immunoSEQ multiplex PCR assay. TCRdb limited this immuneACCESS table to in-frame rearrangements with V and J called. A share of clones is missing; checked studies link under half to unresolved V genes, and the rest is unexplained. This sample is represented by more than 300,000 clones; 80% to 90% of them were singletons. Roughly a tenth of the sample goes to the ten largest clones. This specimen consisted of peripheral blood, obtained in a trial of Ad26.COV2.S vaccine versus placebo. The receptors come from a person aged 18-60 years who received the Ad26.COV2.S COVID-19 vaccine or a placebo.

V gene TRBV4-3 combines with J gene TRBJ2-7, with TRBD2 identical over 8 bases. The CDR3 consists of 16 residues. Germline assignment: CDR1 LGHNA and CDR2 YSLEER. V was pared by 2 bases and J by 0 bases, with 6 bases of the junction left unmatched. The CDR3 region has the DNA TGCGCCAGCAGCCAATCGTATAGCGGGAACTCCTACGAGCAGTACTTC. Residues: CASSQSYSGNSYEQYF.

The chain has TRBV6-5 and TRBJ2-7, with D possibly TRBD1 on 5 matching bases. V lost 4 bases and J lost 4, with 8 bases in between. Germline values: CDR1 MNHEY, CDR2 SVGAGI. CDR3 length: 12 amino acids. The chain's CDR3 is CASSFDRYEQYF. In nucleotides, the CDR3 is TGTGCCAGCAGTTTCGACAGATACGAGCAGTACTTC.

V is TRBV5-4 and J is TRBJ2-4, with D unresolved. V lost 2 bases and J lost 2, with 8 bases in between. There are 14 residues in the CDR3. Germline assignment: CDR1 SGHNT and CDR2 YYREEE (reference sequence). The CDR3 DNA is TGTGCCAGCAGCTTTGATAGGACCAAAAACATTCAGTACTTC. Amino acids: CASSFDRTKNIQYF.

V is TRBV19 and J is TRBJ1-4; 9 bases map to TRBD1. CDR3 length equals 17 residues. Trimming cost V 6 bases and J 8 bases; bases outside gene matches: 16. The germline V gene has CDR1 LNHDA and CDR2 SQIVND (reference sequence). The CDR3 is CASRRGQGPDASEKLFF. The CDR3 DNA reads as TGTGCCAGTAGGCGAGGACAGGGGCCGGATGCGTCCGAAAAACTGTTTTTT.

In this sample, this clone turned up a few times. The chain uses TRBV9 and TRBJ2-3; TRBD2 matches at 10 bases. This CDR3 has 15 residues. V lost 0 bases and J lost 5; bases outside the gene matches: 3. Germline CDR1 is SGDLS and CDR2 is YYNGEE. CDR3 sequence (DNA): TGTGCCAGCAGCGTAGTCGCTAGCGGGAGAGATACGCAGTATTTT. Encoded protein: CASSVVASGRDTQYF.

This chain connects TRBV5-1 to TRBJ1-4, with TRBD1 matching 9 bases. Germline CDR1 SGHRS, CDR2 YFSETQ. The CDR3 sequence is 14 residues long. Germline trimming cut 3 bases from V and 6 bases from J; bases unmatched to any gene: 3. The CDR3 loop reads CASSSTGGDEKLFF. In DNA, the CDR3 is TGCGCCAGCAGCTCGACAGGGGGTGATGAAAAACTGTTTTTT. The entire variable domain, with the rest obtained from reference TRBV5-1 and TRBJ1-4, is as follows: KAGVTQTPRYLIKTRGQQVTLSCSPISGHRSVSWYQQTPGQGLQFLFEYFSETQRNKGNFPGRFSGRQFSNSRSEMNVSTLELGDSALYLCASSSTGGDEKLFFGSGTQLSVL.

The chain joins TRBV9 to TRBJ2-2, with 9 nucleotides matching TRBD1. The germline V gene encodes CDR1 SGDLS and CDR2 YYNGEE. V lost 4 bases, J lost 4 bases, and 8 bases stayed unmatched. CDR3 length: 16 residues. CDR3 sequence: CASSSRTGEGTGELFF. The CDR3 DNA reads as TGTGCCAGCAGCTCCAGGACAGGGGAAGGCACCGGGGAGCTGTTTTTT.

The CDR3 bases are TGTGCCAGCAGTGAGATTCATAGCGGGCCAGTTGACAATGAGCAGTTCTTC. Residues: CASSEIHSGPVDNEQFF. The V call is TRBV2, the J call TRBJ2-1; 7 nucleotides agree with TRBD2. Germline V CDR1 and CDR2: SNHLY, FYNNEI. V gave up 3 bases and J gave up 5 bases; unmatched junction bases: 13. CDR3 length equals 17 residues.

The chain has TRBV29-1 and TRBJ2-5; D is perhaps TRBD2 (7 bases). The V gene's germline CDR1 is SQVTM and CDR2 ANQGSEA. The CDR3 runs 12 residues. For the CDR3, the DNA is TGCACCTCGACGAGGGGGGGCGAGACCCAGTACTTC. Its protein is CTSTRGGETQYF. The entire variable domain, with the rest obtained from reference TRBV29-1 and TRBJ2-5, is as follows: SAVISQKPSRDICQRGTSLTIQCQVDSQVTMMFWYRQQPGQSLTLIATANQGSEATYESGFVIDKFPISRPNLTFSTLTVSNMSPEDSSIYLCTSTRGGETQYFGPGTRLLVL.

The rearrangement joins TRBV2 to TRBJ2-5; TRBD2 matches 15 bases. Germline values: CDR1 SNHLY, CDR2 FYNNEI. The length of the CDR3 is 16 residues. J was trimmed by 5 bases and V by 5 bases; bases with no gene match: 6. CDR3 DNA: TGTGCCAGCAGTATGGGACTAGCGGGGGGCGGGGAGACCCAGTACTTC. This gives the protein CASSMGLAGGGETQYF.

The chain carries TRBV10-3 and TRBJ1-3; D ambiguous. This CDR3 region has 13 residues. The germline V gene has CDR1 ENHRY and CDR2 SYGVKD. V shed 4 bases and J shed 2 bases, with 6 bases lying between them. The DNA of the CDR3 is TGTGCCATCAGTGGTGCAGCTGGAAACACCATATATTTT. Protein product: CAISGAAGNTIYF.

V usage is TRBV20-1 and J usage is TRBJ2-7; 10 bases are shared with TRBD2. CDR1 DFQATT and CDR2 SNEGSKA come from the germline V gene (reference sequence). V trimming: 3 bases; J trimming: 4 bases; junction bases outside the gene matches: 9. CDR3 size: 15 residues. The CDR3 region is CSASSGAGGAYEQYF. The CDR3 DNA is TGCAGTGCTAGTTCGGGAGCGGGAGGGGCGTACGAGCAGTACTTC.

The rearrangement joins TRBV13 to TRBJ1-2; D might be TRBD1 (5 bases). Between the trimmed V and J ends, which lost 6 bases and 2 bases, there was a span of 13 bases. Germline V gives CDR1 PRHDT, CDR2 FYEKMQ (reference sequence). The CDR3 is 14 residues long. The CDR3 DNA follows: TGTGCCAGCAGTCGGGGCAGACTAAACTATGGCTACACCTTC. This codes for CASSRGRLNYGYTF.

V and J are TRBV11-1 and TRBJ2-5; D uncertain. The CDR3 is 11 residues long. Trimming removed 3 bases from V and 3 bases from J, with 2 bases in between. Germline lookup yields CDR1 SGHAT and CDR2 FQDESV (reference sequence). CDR3 residues: CASSLEETQYF. The CDR3 DNA is TGTGCCAGCAGCTTGGAAGAGACCCAGTACTTC.

J is TRBJ1-3 and V is TRBV4-3, with 7 bases aligning to TRBD1. V lost 0 bases, J lost 2 bases, and 7 bases stayed unmatched. CDR1 is LGHNA and CDR2 is YSLEER in the germline V gene. This CDR3 spans 17 amino acids. In nucleotides, the CDR3 is TGCGCCAGCAGCCAAGAGGGGAACAGGGGTACTGGAAACACCATATATTTT. Translating gives CASSQEGNRGTGNTIYF.

CDR3 protein: CASSAQGFSGNTIYF. CDR3 coding DNA: TGTGCCAGTAGTGCGCAGGGGTTCTCTGGAAACACCATATATTTT. The V gene is TRBV19, the J gene TRBJ1-3; perhaps TRBD1 as D (6 bases). Germline V lookup: CDR1 LNHDA, CDR2 SQIVND (reference sequence). With 5 bases removed from V and 0 bases from J, the gap between germline ends came to 11 bases. The length of the CDR3 is 15 residues.

The chain joins TRBV19 to TRBJ1-2; no firm D call. Trimming removed 1 base at V and 2 bases at J, with 8 bases between. The germline gives CDR1 LNHDA, CDR2 SQIVND (reference sequence). The CDR3 is made up of 14 amino acids. CDR3 region: CASSIGTTNYGYTF. CDR3 DNA sequence: TGTGCCAGTAGTATAGGGACCACCAACTATGGCTACACCTTC. The complete variable domain, with remaining parts taken from reference TRBV19 and TRBJ1-2, reads DGGITQSPKYLFRKEGQNVTLSCEQNLNHDAMYWYRQDPGQGLRLIYYSQIVNDFQKGDIAEGYSVSREKKESFPLTVTSAQKNPTAFYLCASSIGTTNYGYTFGSGTRLTVV.

V and J are TRBV28 and TRBJ2-7, with D unclear. V was shortened by 3 bases and J by 5 bases, with 5 bases between the two germline ends. CDR3 size: 11 residues. Looked up from germline, CDR1 is MDHEN and CDR2 is SYDVKM. CDR3 DNA: TGTGCCAGCAGTTTTGTCCACGAGCAGTACTTC. Protein product: CASSFVHEQYF.

The chain links TRBV24-1 to TRBJ2-5, with D perhaps TRBD1 (6 bases). CDR1 is KGHDR and CDR2 is SFDVKD in the germline V gene. The CDR3 is 16 amino acids. V was trimmed by 4 bases and J by 4 bases, leaving 18 bases between them. Here the CDR3 reads CATSDYGQLGAETQYF. The CDR3 DNA reads TGTGCCACCAGTGACTATGGCCAACTGGGGGCAGAGACCCAGTACTTC.

V gene TRBV7-8 combines with J gene TRBJ1-2, with D maybe TRBD1 (5 bases). V was pared by 1 base and J by 8 bases, with 17 bases between. The germline gives CDR1 SGHVS, CDR2 FQNEAQ. The CDR3 sequence is 15 residues long. The CDR3 region is CASSLDWAAGQGYTF. CDR3 DNA sequence: TGTGCCAGCAGCTTAGATTGGGCGGCAGGGCAGGGCTACACCTTC.

V usage is TRBV27 and J usage is TRBJ2-1; TRBD1 matches at 8 bases. The germline V gene encodes CDR1 MNHEY and CDR2 SMNVEV (reference sequence). V lost 5 bases to trimming and J lost 12 bases; unmatched junction nucleotides: 9. This CDR3 is built from 13 residues. The CDR3 protein is CASSHTDRGLQFF. In DNA, the CDR3 is TGTGCCAGCAGTCATACTGACAGGGGCTTGCAGTTCTTC.

The chain links TRBV30 to TRBJ1-5, with unresolved D. V was shortened by 2 bases and J by 4 bases, with 18 bases between the two germline ends. The germline gives CDR1 GTSNPN, CDR2 SVGIG (reference sequence). The CDR3 length is 16 residues. The CDR3 sequence: CAWSMRGQPVNQPQHF. The CDR3 nucleotides read TGTGCCTGGAGTATGAGAGGGCAACCCGTTAATCAGCCCCAGCATTTT. Combining the CDR3 with reference TRBV30 and TRBJ1-5 gives the whole variable domain SQTIHQWPATLVQPVGSPLSLECTVEGTSNPNLYWYRQAAGRGLQLLFYSVGIGQISSEVPQNLSASRPQDRQFILSSKKLLLSDSGFYLCAWSMRGQPVNQPQHFGDGTRLSIL.

This clone was seen just once. This chain connects TRBV19 to TRBJ2-1, with 7 bases identical to TRBD2. The CDR3 is made up of 12 amino acids. With 6 bases clipped from V and 4 bases from J, the junction kept 0 bases outside the gene matches. From germline, CDR1 is LNHDA and CDR2 SQIVND (reference sequence). The CDR3 DNA reads as TGTGCCAGTAGCGGGGGGTACAATGAGCAGTTCTTC. It codes for CASSGGYNEQFF.

The V gene is TRBV11-2, the J gene TRBJ1-2, with 11 bases identical to TRBD1. Germline-derived CDR1 and CDR2 are SGHAT and FQNNGV. CDR3 length: 15 residues. V trimming: 0 bases; J trimming: 10 bases; junction bases outside the gene matches: 7. This CDR3 is CASSLDLAGQGDYTF. CDR3 DNA: TGTGCCAGCAGCTTAGATTTAGCGGGACAGGGGGACTACACCTTC.

The chain couples TRBV27 to TRBJ2-7; D remains unclear. The V end lost 0 bases, the J end lost 3 bases, and 15 bases lay between the germline ends. Germline values: CDR1 MNHEY, CDR2 SMNVEV (reference sequence). The CDR3 has 16 amino acids. As DNA, the CDR3 is TGTGCCAGCAGTTTATCAGGGCGGATCCCCAACTACGAGCAGTACTTC. Amino acid sequence: CASSLSGRIPNYEQYF.

The chain uses TRBV7-9 and TRBJ1-4, with D unresolved. CDR3 length: 13 amino acids. Trimming shortened V by 0 bases and J by 4 bases, and 3 bases separated the two germline ends. From germline, CDR1 is SEHNR and CDR2 FQNEAQ (reference sequence). The CDR3 DNA follows: TGTGCCAGCAGCTTAGCCCTTAATGAAAAACTGTTTTTT. Translating it yields CASSLALNEKLFF.

The chain couples TRBV5-6 to TRBJ1-1, with D possibly being TRBD1 (6 bases). The germline V gene encodes CDR1 SGHDT and CDR2 YYEEEE. With 1 base removed from V and 4 bases from J, the gap between germline ends came to 14 bases. This CDR3 is 15 amino acids long. The CDR3 loop reads CASSLQGAGATEAFF. CDR3 bases: TGTGCCAGCAGCTTGCAAGGGGCGGGGGCCACTGAAGCTTTCTTT.

V is TRBV6-2 or TRBV6-3 and J is TRBJ1-1; no definite D call. V was shortened by 0 bases and J by 1 base, with 9 bases between the two germline ends. Germline loops: CDR1 MNHEY, CDR2 SVGEGT. There are 15 residues in the CDR3. The CDR3 loop is CASSYSWFQNTEAFF. The CDR3, as DNA: TGTGCCAGCAGTTACTCATGGTTCCAGAACACTGAAGCTTTCTTT.

The chain joins TRBV28 to TRBJ2-7; D perhaps matches TRBD1 (6 bases). The V and J ends lost 6 bases and 2 bases respectively, with 14 bases between them. The CDR3 is made up of 14 amino acids. The germline gives CDR1 MDHEN, CDR2 SYDVKM. The DNA of the CDR3 is TGTGCCAGCAGGTTACCCGGACAGACCTACGAGCAGTACTTC. This gives the protein CASRLPGQTYEQYF.

This clone turned up a few times. The chain joins TRBV5-6 to TRBJ1-4; D is uncertain. The CDR3 is made up of 13 amino acids. V was clipped by 2 bases and J by 5 bases, with 7 bases between them. In germline, CDR1 is SGHDT, CDR2 YYEEEE. The CDR3 DNA sequence: TGTGCCAGCAGCTTCGAGCGGAATGAAAAACTGTTTTTT. Amino acids: CASSFERNEKLFF.